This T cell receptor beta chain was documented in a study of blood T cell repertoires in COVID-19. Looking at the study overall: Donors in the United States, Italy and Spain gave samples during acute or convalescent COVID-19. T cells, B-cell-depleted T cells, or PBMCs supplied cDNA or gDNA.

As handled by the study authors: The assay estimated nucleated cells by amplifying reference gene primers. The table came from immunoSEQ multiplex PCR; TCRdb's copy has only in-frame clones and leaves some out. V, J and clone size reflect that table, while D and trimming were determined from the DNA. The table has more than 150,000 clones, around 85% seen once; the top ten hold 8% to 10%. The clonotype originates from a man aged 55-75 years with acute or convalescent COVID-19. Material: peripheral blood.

The CDR3 region has the DNA TGTGCCAGCAGCCTCCCTGGTGGACAGGGGCAGTTCTTC. Amino acids: CASSLPGGQGQFF. The chain combines TRBV3-1 (or the pseudogene TRBV3-2) with TRBJ2-1; 8 bases agree with TRBD1. In germline, CDR1 is LGHDT, CDR2 YNNKEL (reference sequence). After removal of 4 bases from V and 12 bases from J, the junction contained 8 bases not matched to a gene. The CDR3 is 13 amino acids.